Below, one T cell receptor (beta chain) is given with its context. No cognate antigen has been identified for it. Base qualities are not at hand, and no much larger clone is one base apart. These data belong to a study of control samples from healthy donors and cancer patients (dated by TCRdb to the early 2020s). Libraries were constructed by the immunoSEQ multiplex PCR assay. TCRdb limited this immuneACCESS table to in-frame rearrangements with V and J called. A share of clones is missing; checked studies link under half to unresolved V genes, and the rest is unexplained. This sample lists some 210,000 clones; around 93% were detected once. About 2% of the sample comes from the top ten. Trimming removed 0 bases from V and 4 bases from J, leaving 13 bases between the germline ends. Sequences MGHRA (CDR1) and YSYEKL (CDR2) are obtained from the germline V gene. From its cysteine to its phenylalanine, the CDR3 spans 16 amino acids. Kept here is only the CDR3 DNA, which spans 48 bases and is read in frame from base 1.

The chain uses TRBV4-1 and TRBJ1-5, with TRBD1 as a weak D call on 6 bases. Sequencing was carried out using blood. The clonotype was recovered from a man aged 25 to 40 in good health. The DNA sequence reads TGCGCCAGCAGCCAAGATTTCAGGCAGGGGAATCAGCCCCAGCATTTT. Protein translation: CASSQDFRQGNQPQHF.